The rows below give T cell receptor beta chains drawn from one sample of a study of T cells after yellow fever vaccination. TCRdb redid the calling of the 5' RACE reads with MiXCR, one entry per CDR3 protein. The sample has hundreds of thousands of distinct CDR3 sequences, around 20% seen once; the top ten hold over 15%. The sequencing here drew on PBMCs, taken before the yellow fever booster vaccination. These receptors were collected from a man aged 18 to 30 who received the YFV17D yellow fever vaccine. CDR3s include the opening cysteine and the closing phenylalanine or tryptophan. A D gene is named only where the DNA matches it firmly. Clone size is shown for a subset of rows, as once, few, many or a class of expanded clone.

-	TRBV4-3	TRBJ2-7	-	TGCGCCAGCAGCCAACGCCTACCTGGTGAGCAGTACTTC	CASSQRLPGEQYF
-	TRBV20-1	TRBJ2-7	few	TGCAGTGCTAGAGTTCCGGCCTCCTACGAGCAGTACTTC	CSARVPASYEQYF
-	TRBV12-3/TRBV12-4	TRBJ2-7	-	TGTGCCAGCAGTTTAGTCCAGGGTGGCGAGCAGTACTTC	CASSLVQGGEQYF
-	TRBV12-3/TRBV12-4	TRBJ2-7	few	TGTGCCAGCAGTTTAGTCCTGGGGGAAGAGCAGTACTTC	CASSLVLGEEQYF
-	TRBV7-3	TRBJ2-1	few	TGTGCCAGCAGCTTAACGAGCTGGACTGAGCAGTTCTTC	CASSLTSWTEQFF
TRBD1	TRBV7-9	TRBJ2-3	few	TGTGCCAGCAGCTTGGGGACAGGGGGCCCAGATACGCAGTATTTT	CASSLGTGGPDTQYF
TRBD2	TRBV20-1	TRBJ2-3	few	TGCAGTGCAAGACTAGCGGGGCACACGCAGTATTTT	CSARLAGHTQYF
TRBD1	TRBV6-5	TRBJ1-1	-	TGTGCCAGCAGATACAGGGGGGATACTGAAGCTTTCTTT	CASRYRGDTEAFF
-	TRBV5-1	TRBJ1-4	many	TGCGCCAGCAGCCCCGGGGCGGGTAGTAATGAAAAACTGTTTTTT	CASSPGAGSNEKLFF
-	TRBV18	TRBJ1-5	few	TGTGCCAGCTCAGGGGCTCCAGGGGACGGTCAGCCCCAGCATTTT	CASSGAPGDGQPQHF
TRBD1	TRBV18	TRBJ2-5	few	TGTGCCAGCTCACCCCTTGGCCCAGGGACAGGTCAAGAGACCCAGTACTTC	CASSPLGPGTGQETQYF
TRBD2	TRBV6-6	TRBJ2-1	-	TGTGCCAGCAGTCGCAAGAGAGGCGGGGGGAGCTCCTACAATGAGCAGTTCTTC	CASSRKRGGGSSYNEQFF
TRBD2	TRBV24-1	TRBJ2-5	-	TGTGCCACCAGTGGCGGGACTAGCGGGGGAGATAAAGAGACCCAGTACTTC	CATSGGTSGGDKETQYF
-	TRBV7-8	TRBJ1-1	-	TGTGCCAGCAGCTTAGCCCCCGGGCAGGGCCTGAACACTGAAGCTTTCTTT	CASSLAPGQGLNTEAFF
-	TRBV5-1	TRBJ1-4	few	TGCGCCAGCAGCTACACAGTCCAAGAAGAAAAACTGTTTTTT	CASSYTVQEEKLFF
-	TRBV4-3	TRBJ2-7	-	TGCGCCAGCAGCCAAGACCTTGGGGCGTTCGAGCAGTACTTC	CASSQDLGAFEQYF
-	TRBV12-3/TRBV12-4	TRBJ1-2	-	TGTGCCAGCACCCGAGGGGTTGGCTATGGCTACACCTTC	CASTRGVGYGYTF
-	TRBV12-3/TRBV12-4	TRBJ1-1	few	TGTGCCAGCAGAACCAAGGAGGGGAACACTGAAGCTTTCTTT	CASRTKEGNTEAFF
TRBD1	TRBV20-1	TRBJ1-3	few	TGCAGTGCCCTGGGACAGTATAACTCTGGAAACACCATATATTTT	CSALGQYNSGNTIYF
-	TRBV6-5	TRBJ1-2	-	TGTGCCAGCAGTTACTCGGCAGGGAACTATGGCTACACCTTC	CASSYSAGNYGYTF
TRBD1	TRBV29-1	TRBJ1-1	-	TGCAGCGTTGAACTACATAGAGGGACAGCCGTCAACCCTGAAGCTTTCTTT	CSVELHRGTAVNPEAFF
-	TRBV6-5	TRBJ2-5	few	TGTGCCAGCAGTTACCCCCAGGGGGGTATTCAGACCCAGTACTTC	CASSYPQGGIQTQYF
-	TRBV7-9	TRBJ1-3	once	TGTGCCAGCAGCTCCGGCGGGGGCTGGAACACCATATATTTT	CASSSGGGWNTIYF
-	TRBV3-1	TRBJ2-2	-	TGTGCCAGCAGCCACCCCCCTGGCACCGGGGAGCTGTTTTTT	CASSHPPGTGELFF
TRBD1	TRBV5-1	TRBJ1-4	-	TGCGCCAGCAGCTCGGGGACAGGGACCGGCAGGGCCGAAAAACTGTTTTTT	CASSSGTGTGRAEKLFF
TRBD2	TRBV14	TRBJ2-7	-	TGTGCCAGCAGCCAAGATAAAACTAGCGGAACTCGGCACTTC	CASSQDKTSGTRHF
-	TRBV20-1	TRBJ2-3	-	TGCAGTGCCCATTTAGGGGGGGCGTACACAGATACGCAGTATTTT	CSAHLGGAYTDTQYF
TRBD2	TRBV29-1	TRBJ2-5	many	TGCAGCGTTGAAGTCATGGGGGAGGGAGAGACCCAGTACTTC	CSVEVMGEGETQYF
-	TRBV27	TRBJ1-4	many	TGTGCCAGCAGTCAAGTCGGGGGAAAACTGTTTTTT	CASSQVGGKLFF
-	TRBV6-5	TRBJ2-6	-	TGTGCCAGCAGTTCACATGGGGCCAACGTCCTGACTTTC	CASSSHGANVLTF
TRBD1	TRBV4-1	TRBJ1-6	-	TGCGCCAGCAGCCAAGTAGTACAGGGGGCTGATTCACCCCTCCACTTT	CASSQVVQGADSPLHF
TRBD1	TRBV6-5	TRBJ1-1	few	TGTGCCAGCAACAGGGACAGGGGAGGTGAAGCTTTCTTT	CASNRDRGGEAFF